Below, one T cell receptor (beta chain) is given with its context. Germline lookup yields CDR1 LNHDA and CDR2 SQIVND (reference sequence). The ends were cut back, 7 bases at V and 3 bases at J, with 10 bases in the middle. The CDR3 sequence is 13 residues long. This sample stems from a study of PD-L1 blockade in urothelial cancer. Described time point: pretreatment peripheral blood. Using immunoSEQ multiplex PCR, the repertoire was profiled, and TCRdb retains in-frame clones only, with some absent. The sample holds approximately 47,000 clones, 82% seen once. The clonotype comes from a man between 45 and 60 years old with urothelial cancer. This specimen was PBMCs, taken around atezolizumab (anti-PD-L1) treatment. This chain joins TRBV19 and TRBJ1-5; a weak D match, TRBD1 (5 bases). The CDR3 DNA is TGTGCCAGTACGGGGCGGGACAATCAGCCCCAGCATTTT. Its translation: CASTGRDNQPQHF.